This paragraph covers one TCR beta chain sequence. This specimen belongs to a study of blood T cell repertoires in COVID-19. Here immunoSEQ multiplex PCR was the method, and the copy in TCRdb shows in-frame clones only, minus some. This table has 85,000 to 100,000 clones, around 80% appearing once. In germline, CDR1 is SGHTA, CDR2 FQGNSA. There are 17 residues in the CDR3. Trimming removed 1 base at V and 9 bases at J, with 21 bases between. This rearrangement joins TRBV7-2 to TRBJ1-4, with D maybe TRBD1 (6 bases). The receptor comes from a man aged 50 to 60 who had recovered from COVID-19. Sequencing used peripheral blood. The CDR3 loop is CASSLDAGAGEGKKLFF. In DNA, the CDR3 is TGTGCCAGCAGCTTAGATGCAGGGGCAGGAGAGGGTAAAAAACTGTTTTTT. The full variable domain, its missing parts supplied by reference TRBV7-2 and TRBJ1-4, is GAGVSQSPSNKVTEKGKDVELRCDPISGHTALYWYRQSLGQGLEFLIYFQGNSAPDKSGLPSDRFSAERTGGSVSTLTIQRTQQEDSAVYLCASSLDAGAGEGKKLFFGSGTQLSVL.